This TCR beta chain was identified during a study of OX40 agonist ivuxolimab in advanced cancers. Here immunoSEQ multiplex PCR was the method, and the copy in TCRdb shows in-frame clones only, minus some. The table has about 75,000 clones, around 83% seen once. Germline V CDR1 and CDR2: SGHAT, FQNNGV. This CDR3 contains 14 residues. V was cut by 1 base and J by 1 base, with 7 bases left in between. The chain is built from TRBV11-2 and TRBJ1-2, with a possible D match to TRBD1 (5 bases). The sample in question was CD4+ or CD8+ T cells sorted from blood, obtained in a trial of the OX40 agonist ivuxolimab. The origin of this receptor is an adult with an advanced solid tumor such as melanoma, head and neck, liver or kidney cancer. This CDR3 is CASSLGGGNYGYTF. CDR3 DNA: TGTGCCAGCAGCTTAGGTGGGGGTAACTATGGCTACACCTTC.